The clone carrying this T cell receptor beta chain came up a few times. Antigen: not known. The treatment is: approximately 18 received Ad26.COV2.S at low or high dose, single or two shots; a few received placebo; per-sample allocation not given. Sampling occurred on day 63 after the first vaccine or placebo injection. The shot given was an Ad26 vector that makes Wuhan-strain SARS-CoV-2 spike. Germline-derived CDR1 and CDR2 are SNHLY and FYNNEI. Trimming pared 1 base from V and 6 bases from J, leaving 13 bases between. The CDR3 spans 14 residues. This sample is drawn from a study of Ad26.COV2.S vaccination and SARS-CoV-2 variants. The wider study: The authors gave Ad26.COV2.S intramuscularly, either once or twice 56 days apart.

TCRdb's copy holds only in-frame clones and misses some; the assay was immunoSEQ multiplex PCR. Among about 440,000 clones listed, about 92% were seen once. General study findings and limits: TCR breadth and depth estimates may have understated total T cell responses. Considerable breadth of spike-specific CD8+ and CD4+ T cell responses has reportedly been documented following vaccination.

The clonotype was recovered from a person between 18 and 60 years old who received the Ad26.COV2.S COVID-19 vaccine or a placebo. The chain links TRBV2 to TRBJ2-7; maybe TRBD1 (6 bases). The specimen was peripheral blood, collected in a trial of Ad26.COV2.S vaccine versus placebo. The DNA of the CDR3 is TGTGCCAGCAGTGAAGTCAGGGGTACCGGCGAGCAGTACTTC. Protein sequence: CASSEVRGTGEQYF. Looking up the rest from reference TRBV2 and TRBJ2-7 gives the full variable domain: EPEVTQTPSHQVTQMGQEVILRCVPISNHLYFYWYRQILGQKVEFLVSFYNNEISEKSEIFDDQFSVERPDGSNFTLKIRSTKLEDSAMYFCASSEVRGTGEQYFGPGTRLTVT.